These T cell receptor beta chains were read from a single sample in a study of spatial heterogeneity in lung cancer. A single record per CDR3 protein comes from TCRdb applying MiXCR to the 5' RACE reads. Of about 13,000 distinct CDR3 sequences in the sample, just over 5% are singletons; the top ten hold roughly 24%. The specimen comprised lung tumor tissue, sampled at surgery. The receptors stem from a male donor with early-stage non-small cell lung cancer. CDR3s include the opening cysteine and the closing phenylalanine or tryptophan. D genes are given only for firm matches. Clone size is not always given. Where it is, it says once, few, many or a class for expanded clones.

>TRBJ2-3|TRBV7-9|many|.
CAGGGGTDTQYF
TGTGCCGGAGGGGGAGGAACAGATACGCAGTATTTT
>TRBJ1-5|TRBV20-1|many|.
CSARVGSGRNQPQHF
TGCAGTGCTAGAGTTGGGTCGGGGCGCAATCAGCCCCAGCATTTT
>TRBJ1-1|TRBV10-2|many|.
CASTKAGLNTEAFF
TGCGCCAGCACGAAGGCAGGTCTGAACACTGAAGCTTTCTTT
>TRBJ2-3|TRBV12-3/TRBV12-4|many|.
CASSLWRDTDTQYF
TGTGCCAGCAGTTTATGGCGAGACACAGATACGCAGTATTTT
>TRBJ1-2|TRBV5-6|.|TRBD1
CASSFRDRRYYGYTF
TGTGCCAGCAGCTTCCGGGACAGGAGGTACTATGGCTACACCTTC
>TRBJ2-7|TRBV4-2|many|TRBD2
CASSQDPDGGGEQYF
TGTGCCAGCAGCCAAGATCCAGACGGGGGGGGCGAGCAGTACTTC
>TRBJ2-5|TRBV19|.|.
CASRESGTPQETQYF
TGTGCCAGTAGGGAATCCGGGACGCCCCAAGAGACCCAGTACTTC
>TRBJ1-1|TRBV7-2|few|.
CASRTFSGTEAFF
TGTGCCAGCAGGACATTTAGTGGCACTGAAGCTTTCTTT
>TRBJ2-7|TRBV5-4|many|TRBD1
CASSLPGQATYEQYF
TGTGCCAGCAGCCTACCGGGACAGGCAACCTACGAGCAGTACTTC
>TRBJ2-7|TRBV28|.|.
CASSSGKGYEQYF
TGTGCCAGCAGTTCGGGGAAAGGCTACGAGCAGTACTTC
>TRBJ2-6|TRBV24-1|many|TRBD1
CATSDPTGPSSGANVLTF
TGTGCCACCAGTGATCCGACAGGGCCCAGCTCTGGGGCCAACGTCCTGACTTTC
>TRBJ1-3|TRBV28|many|.
CASSPPGGAYSGNTIYF
TGTGCCAGCAGTCCCCCCGGGGGTGCTTACTCTGGAAACACCATATATTTT
>TRBJ2-2|TRBV30|.|.
CACMRQGRNTGELFF
TGTGCCTGTATGCGCCAGGGTAGGAACACCGGGGAGCTGTTTTTT
>TRBJ2-5|TRBV28|many|TRBD2
CASSFRLAGGPWETQYF
TGTGCCAGCAGTTTCCGACTAGCGGGGGGGCCCTGGGAGACCCAGTACTTC
>TRBJ2-3|TRBV29-1|medium-sized|TRBD2
CSVEGVLAGGTDTQYF
TGCAGCGTTGAAGGCGTACTAGCGGGGGGGACAGATACGCAGTATTTT
>TRBJ2-5|TRBV20-1|many|.
CSAEIDSTLGETQYF
TGCAGTGCTGAAATAGACTCAACCCTGGGGGAGACCCAGTACTTC
>TRBJ2-2|TRBV20-1|many|.
CSASGGHSNGELFF
TGCAGTGCTAGCGGGGGCCACTCGAACGGGGAGCTGTTTTTT
>TRBJ2-7|TRBV20-1|many|TRBD2
CSAPRAAGDEQYF
TGCAGTGCACCCCGGGCGGCGGGGGACGAGCAGTACTTC
>TRBJ2-1|TRBV7-2|many|TRBD2
CASTQGLAGGREQFF
TGTGCCAGCACCCAGGGACTAGCGGGGGGGCGTGAGCAGTTCTTC
>TRBJ2-1|TRBV20-1|many|.
CSARSGAFDNEQFF
TGCAGTGCTAGGTCGGGGGCATTTGACAATGAGCAGTTCTTC
>TRBJ1-5|TRBV18|many|TRBD1
CASSPGTGDDQPQHF
TGTGCCAGCTCCCCCGGGACAGGGGACGATCAGCCCCAGCATTTT
>TRBJ1-5|TRBV6-5|many|TRBD1
CASSYTGGAGQPQHF
TGTGCCAGCAGTTATACAGGGGGCGCAGGTCAGCCCCAGCATTTT
>TRBJ1-6|TRBV5-5|few|.
CASSFQRGDSPLHF
TGTGCCAGCAGCTTCCAGAGAGGGGATTCACCCCTCCACTTT
>TRBJ2-2|TRBV7-9|.|TRBD2
CASSFLGLAGGQNTGELFF
TGTGCCAGCAGCTTCCTCGGACTAGCGGGGGGTCAGAACACCGGGGAGCTGTTTTTT
>TRBJ2-4|TRBV4-1|many|.
CASRQETWGNIQYF
TGCGCCAGCAGACAAGAGACCTGGGGAAACATTCAGTACTTC
>TRBJ2-3|TRBV18|.|TRBD2
CASSLGATSGGTDTQYF
TGTGCCAGCTCACTCGGGGCGACTAGCGGGGGCACAGATACGCAGTATTTT
>TRBJ2-7|TRBV20-1|many|.
CSAWGSFYEQYF
TGCAGTGCGTGGGGGTCGTTCTACGAGCAGTACTTC
>TRBJ2-3|TRBV5-5|few|.
CASSFGGTDTQYF
TGTGCCAGCAGCTTTGGCGGCACAGATACGCAGTATTTT
>TRBJ1-1|TRBV6-6|medium-sized|TRBD1
CASRKGAENTEAFF
TGTGCCAGCCGGAAGGGGGCGGAGAACACTGAAGCTTTCTTT
>TRBJ2-3|TRBV20-1|.|TRBD2
CSARGQGGGSTDTQYF
TGCAGTGCTAGAGGCCAGGGCGGGGGAAGCACAGATACGCAGTATTTT
>TRBJ2-7|TRBV3-1|few|.
CASSQDPFSEQYF
TGTGCCAGCAGCCAAGATCCCTTTTCCGAGCAGTACTTC
>TRBJ1-6|TRBV7-2|many|.
CASSLDRATSPLHF
TGTGCCAGCAGCTTAGACAGGGCTACCTCACCCCTCCACTTT
>TRBJ2-3|TRBV28|many|TRBD2
CASSLPRGSGASDTQYF
TGTGCCAGCAGTTTACCCCGGGGTAGCGGGGCATCAGATACGCAGTATTTT
>TRBJ1-5|TRBV5-4|few|.
CASSLESGQPQHF
TGTGCCAGCAGCTTGGAATCAGGTCAGCCCCAGCATTTT
>TRBJ2-2|TRBV4-2|many|TRBD2
CASRSFREGEKTGELFF
TGTGCCAGCAGATCTTTCCGGGAGGGAGAAAAAACCGGGGAGCTGTTTTTT
>TRBJ2-3|TRBV7-9|.|.
CASSLRPADTQYF
TGTGCCAGCAGCCTCAGACCGGCAGATACGCAGTATTTT
>TRBJ2-5|TRBV5-1|many|.
CASSLVGEAETQYF
TGCGCCAGCAGCTTGGTGGGGGAGGCAGAGACCCAGTACTTC
>TRBJ2-5|TRBV7-2|many|TRBD2
CASSPGGAGKETQYF
TGTGCCAGCAGCCCAGGTGGAGCGGGGAAAGAGACCCAGTACTTC
>TRBJ1-4|TRBV7-9|many|TRBD1
CASSLAQGNEKLFF
TGTGCCAGCAGCTTAGCACAGGGGAATGAAAAACTGTTTTTT
>TRBJ2-5|TRBV7-2|many|.
CASSPTLGYQETQYF
TGTGCCAGCAGCCCCACGTTGGGGTACCAAGAGACCCAGTACTTC
>TRBJ2-7|TRBV7-6|many|TRBD1
CASSRIPPGGTGEGYEQYF
TGTGCCAGCAGCCGAATCCCTCCAGGCGGGACAGGGGAGGGCTACGAGCAGTACTTC
>TRBJ1-5|TRBV28|many|.
CASRAVISNQPQHF
TGTGCCAGCAGGGCAGTCATTAGCAATCAGCCCCAGCATTTT
>TRBJ2-5|TRBV18|many|.
CASSPLGALRETQYF
TGTGCCAGCTCACCACTGGGGGCCCTACGAGAGACCCAGTACTTC
>TRBJ2-3|TRBV7-2|medium-sized|.
CASSDSTDTQYF
TGTGCCAGCAGCGATAGCACAGATACGCAGTATTTT
>TRBJ2-3|TRBV27|many|TRBD1
CASSPGTDPRHF
TGTGCCAGCAGCCCAGGGACAGACCCTCGGCATTTT
>TRBJ2-5|TRBV9|many|.
CASSVDSGRGETQYF
TGTGCCAGCAGCGTAGACTCAGGTAGAGGGGAGACCCAGTACTTC
>TRBJ1-6|TRBV9|large|.
CASSLSGPLHF
TGTGCCAGCAGCCTGAGCGGACCCCTCCACTTT
>TRBJ2-5|TRBV5-1|many|TRBD2
CASSLLAVQETQYF
TGCGCCAGCAGCTTGCTAGCGGTGCAAGAGACCCAGTACTTC
>TRBJ2-7|TRBV2|.|TRBD1
CASSSGQGTGYEQYF
TGTGCCAGCAGTTCGGGACAGGGTACGGGCTACGAGCAGTACTTC
>TRBJ1-6|TRBV5-5|many|.
CASLEGADSPLHF
TGTGCCAGCTTAGAAGGGGCTGATTCACCCCTCCACTTT